The next 5 T cell receptor beta chains were all read from a single sample in a study of blood T cells in healthy people across ages. Using a J-beta primer mix together with a sample-barcoded 5' primer, a second PCR was run for about 6 to 11 cycles. TCRdb re-called the 5' RACE reads with MiXCR, one entry per CDR3 protein. The sample lists about 780,000 distinct CDR3 sequences; more than 35% were seen once. Input material: blood. These TCRs come from a man older than 75 in good health.

In the case of this clonotype: A much larger clone sits a single nucleotide away, making a read error possible. Since no conserved phenylalanine or tryptophan closes the CDR3, a read error is the likely cause. The J gene is TRBJ2-3, the V gene TRBV3-1; D not certain. Trimming removed 0 bases from V and 6 bases from J, with 7 bases in between. The CDR3 spans 13 residues. CDR1 and CDR2 (germline): LGHDT, YNNKEL (reference sequence). The CDR3 spells CASSQDLADTQYV. The CDR3 DNA reads TGTGCCAGCAGCCAAGATCTTGCGGATACGCAGTATGTT.

The chain has TRBV7-2 and TRBJ2-5, with 7 bases aligning to TRBD2. The J call could be wrong; TRBJ2-7 is a better fit for the DNA end. The CDR3 extends over 15 amino acids. Germline CDR1 SGHTA, CDR2 FQGNSA. CDR3 residues: CASSPTGASGYEQYF. The CDR3 nucleotides read TGTGCCAGCAGCCCAACCGGCGCTAGCGGTTACGAGCAGTACTTC.

In its sample, this clonotype was seen a few times. The rearrangement joins TRBV4-1 to TRBJ1-1; weak D call: TRBD1 (6 bases). Germline loops: CDR1 MGHRA, CDR2 YSYEKL. This CDR3 has 15 residues. The V gene lost 3 bases and the J gene lost 1 base, with 12 bases spanning the gap. CDR3 protein: CASSHTTGSNTEAFF. The CDR3, as DNA: TGCGCCAGCAGCCATACGACAGGTTCGAACACTGAAGCTTTCTTT.

V is TRBV20-1 and J is TRBJ1-4; TRBD1 is a possible D gene (6 bases). This CDR3 has 16 residues. The V end was cut by 0 bases, the J end by 3 bases, with 14 bases between. Germline values: CDR1 DFQATT, CDR2 SNEGSKA (reference sequence). The CDR3 DNA follows: TGCAGTGCTAGAGATCCAAGGGGGATACCTAATGAAAAACTGTTTTTT. Amino acids: CSARDPRGIPNEKLFF.

In the case of this clonotype: This clone may be a read error of a much larger clone one base away. V and J are TRBV7-2 and TRBJ2-1; 12 bases are shared with TRBD2. V lost 5 bases and J lost 1; bases outside the gene matches: 6. This CDR3 has 17 amino acids. The germline gives CDR1 SGHTA, CDR2 FQGNSA. CDR3 nucleotide sequence: TGTGCCAGCAGCACATACCTAGCGGGAGGGTCCTACAATGAGCAGTTCTTC. It translates to CASSTYLAGGSYNEQFF.